This T cell receptor beta chain derives from a study of cytomegalovirus exposure and HLA in healthy donors. Per germline, CDR1 ENHRY and CDR2 SYGVKD. This CDR3 spans 14 amino acids. J was trimmed by 8 bases and V by 0 bases; bases with no gene match: 3. PCR employed 60 Vbeta and 13 Jbeta primers. Sequencing was performed with immunoSEQ multiplex PCR; in TCRdb, only in-frame clones are kept and a portion is missing. This sample has roughly 140,000 clones, with over 80% found just once. Broader study findings: A later analysis, which compared TCR beta chains of equal frequency, found the HLA-associated ones more clonally expanded. Certain indistinguishable V segments, among them TRBV6-2 and TRBV6-3, were excluded.

Comment on this clone: Its antigen is currently unknown.

The chain is built from TRBV10-3 and TRBJ1-3; 8 bases are shared with TRBD1. The clonotype originates from a male donor in good health and CMV-seronegative. The material sequenced was PBMCs. The CDR3 loop reads CAISESTGGDTIYF. CDR3 nucleotides: TGTGCCATCAGTGAGTCTACAGGGGGGGACACCATATATTTT.